This TCR beta chain was observed in a study of control samples from healthy donors and cancer patients. Method: immunoSEQ multiplex PCR; TCRdb's copy keeps in-frame clones and lacks some. The data contain 150,000 to 200,000 clones, roughly 92% of them seen just once; the ten biggest clones take up more than 1.3%. Germline lookup yields CDR1 SEHNR and CDR2 FQNEAQ (reference sequence). The CDR3 is 12 residues long. Trimming pared 10 bases from V and 3 bases from J, leaving 12 bases between. The genes are TRBV7-9 and TRBJ1-2; a possible D gene is TRBD1 (5 bases). Material: blood. The TCR comes from a man younger than 45 in good health. The DNA of the CDR3 is TGTGCCACCGTTGACAGTTACTATGGCTACACCTTC. Translation: CATVDSYYGYTF.